A selection of T cell receptor beta chains follows, all from one sample in a study of T-cell reconstitution after alpha-beta-depleted transplantation in children. MiXCR was run by TCRdb on the PCR reads, yielding one entry per CDR3 protein. The table shows about 360,000 distinct CDR3 sequences, with 10% to 15% occurring only once. The input for sequencing was PBMCs, taken from the stem cell graft. The origin of the receptors is a human donor who donated a stem cell graft to a child with Fanconi anemia. Each CDR3 is given with its conserved first and last residue. The D gene is left open where the match is weak. Size is stated for part of the rows, as once, few or many counts, or as a class when the clone is expanded.

D | J | V | size | CDR3 | DNA
. | TRBJ2-1 | TRBV27 | many | CASSLFGTPGGNEQFF | TGTGCCAGCAGTTTATTTGGGACCCCGGGCGGCAATGAGCAGTTCTTC
. | TRBJ2-1 | TRBV4-3 | few | CASSQGGSSVHEQFF | TGCGCCAGCAGCCAAGGAGGTAGCTCGGTCCATGAGCAGTTCTTC
. | TRBJ1-5 | TRBV20-1 | . | CSARGPGQGGGQPQHF | TGCAGTGCTAGAGGCCCGGGGCAGGGCGGGGGTCAGCCCCAGCATTTT
. | TRBJ2-2 | TRBV4-3 | . | CASRLHRTENTGELFF | TGCGCCAGCAGACTACACAGGACCGAGAACACCGGGGAGCTGTTTTTT
. | TRBJ1-6 | TRBV20-1 | few | CSARSEEGSSPLHF | TGCAGTGCTAGGTCAGAGGAGGGAAGCTCACCCCTCCACTTT
TRBD1 | TRBJ1-2 | TRBV29-1 | . | CSAPGKGANYGYTF | TGCAGCGCCCCAGGGAAGGGGGCAAACTATGGCTACACCTTC
TRBD1 | TRBJ1-1 | TRBV5-6 | . | CASSLRGQAVLKAFF | TGTGCCAGCAGCTTGAGGGGACAGGCAGTACTGAAGGCTTTCTTT
TRBD2 | TRBJ2-2 | TRBV20-1 | few | CSAIGGGGGELFF | TGCAGTGCTATCGGTGGGGGGGGAGGGGAGCTGTTTTTT
TRBD1 | TRBJ1-1 | TRBV5-1 | many | CASSLSGTGTEAFF | TGCGCCAGCAGCTTGTCTGGGACAGGGACTGAAGCTTTCTTT
. | TRBJ2-7 | TRBV12-3/TRBV12-4 | many | CASSAWGSPSIYEQYF | TGTGCCAGCAGTGCCTGGGGGTCTCCTTCCATCTACGAGCAGTACTTC
. | TRBJ1-2 | TRBV3-1 | . | CASSLGLQGGYTF | TGTGCCAGCAGCCTGGGACTTCAGGGAGGCTACACCTTC
TRBD2 | TRBJ2-1 | TRBV28 | . | CASSLPGTRGNEQFF | TGTGCCAGCAGTCTACCCGGGACTAGAGGCAATGAGCAGTTCTTC
. | TRBJ2-5 | TRBV29-1 | few | CSVGQKEETQYF | TGCAGCGTTGGACAGAAGGAAGAGACCCAGTACTTC
. | TRBJ1-1 | TRBV30 | few | CAWSVQGGEAFF | TGTGCCTGGAGTGTACAGGGAGGTGAAGCTTTCTTT
. | TRBJ1-1 | TRBV6-6 | few | CASSSKRGTEAFF | TGTGCCAGCAGTTCGAAAAGGGGCACTGAAGCTTTCTTT
. | TRBJ1-1 | TRBV6-2/TRBV6-3 | . | CASSNGRREAFF | TGTGCCAGCAGTAACGGACGGCGCGAAGCTTTCTTT
. | TRBJ1-2 | TRBV7-2 | . | CASSKLQTYGYTF | TGTGCCAGCAGCAAATTACAGACCTATGGCTACACCTTC
. | TRBJ1-6 | TRBV12-3/TRBV12-4 | . | CASSLSRGQIPSPLHF | TGTGCCAGCAGCCTAAGCCGGGGACAAATACCTTCACCCCTCCACTTT
TRBD1 | TRBJ2-1 | TRBV6-2/TRBV6-3 | many | CASSSAGQGNENEQFF | TGTGCCAGCAGTTCCGCGGGACAGGGGAACGAAAATGAGCAGTTCTTC
. | TRBJ1-1 | TRBV7-2 | few | CASGLLSTEAFF | TGTGCCTCGGGTTTATTGAGCACTGAAGCTTTCTTT
. | TRBJ1-5 | TRBV6-6 | . | CASSYSDFNQPQHF | TGTGCCAGCAGTTACTCAGACTTCAATCAGCCCCAGCATTTT
. | TRBJ1-1 | TRBV12-3/TRBV12-4 | few | CASRVLTSTEAFF | TGTGCCAGCAGGGTCTTAACTTCCACTGAAGCTTTCTTT
. | TRBJ2-2 | TRBV11-2 | many | CASSFKNTGELFF | TGTGCCAGCAGCTTCAAGAACACCGGGGAGCTGTTTTTT
TRBD1 | TRBJ1-3 | TRBV20-1 | few | CSAEFRRGGGNTIYF | TGCAGTGCCGAGTTCCGCAGGGGGGGAGGAAACACCATATATTTT
. | TRBJ2-5 | TRBV5-6 | few | CASSLEQSQETQYF | TGTGCCAGCAGCTTGGAGCAGAGCCAAGAGACCCAGTACTTC
. | TRBJ2-7 | TRBV2 | few | CASSDTAPAYEQYF | TGTGCCAGCAGTGACACCGCTCCCGCCTACGAGCAGTACTTC
TRBD2 | TRBJ2-3 | TRBV20-1 | few | CSAPQRGVADTQYF | TGCAGTGCTCCACAGCGGGGCGTTGCAGATACGCAGTATTTT
TRBD1 | TRBJ2-7 | TRBV12-3/TRBV12-4 | many | CASSTDRGRYEQYF | TGTGCCAGCAGCACGGACAGGGGGCGATACGAGCAGTACTTC
. | TRBJ1-2 | TRBV20-1 | many | CSARDLAYGYTF | TGCAGTGCTAGAGATCTTGCATATGGCTACACCTTC
. | TRBJ1-2 | TRBV12-3/TRBV12-4 | few | CASSILGRYGYTF | TGTGCCAGCAGTATTCTGGGGAGGTATGGCTACACCTTC
. | TRBJ2-7 | TRBV5-1 | . | CASSPAGALGAYEQYF | TGCGCCAGCAGCCCCGCGGGGGCCCTGGGCGCCTACGAGCAGTACTTC
TRBD1 | TRBJ1-2 | TRBV7-6 | . | CASSGNRGDGYTF | TGTGCCAGCAGCGGTAACAGGGGCGACGGCTACACCTTC
. | TRBJ2-7 | TRBV5-6 | few | CASSLGVAYEQYF | TGTGCCAGCAGCTTGGGAGTAGCCTACGAGCAGTACTTC
TRBD1 | TRBJ1-5 | TRBV6-1 | many | CASRSAGGGQPQHF | TGTGCCAGCAGGTCCGCAGGGGGCGGACAGCCCCAGCATTTT
TRBD1 | TRBJ2-4 | TRBV4-1 | few | CASSFDNPGQAKNIQYF | TGCGCCAGCAGCTTCGATAATCCGGGACAGGCAAAAAACATTCAGTACTTC
TRBD2 | TRBJ2-1 | TRBV5-1 | many | CASSLASGVHNEQFF | TGCGCCAGCAGCTTGGCCAGCGGGGTACACAATGAGCAGTTCTTC
. | TRBJ1-2 | TRBV20-1 | . | CSASEGERGGYTF | TGCAGTGCTAGTGAAGGGGAGAGGGGTGGCTACACCTTC
TRBD2 | TRBJ2-3 | TRBV4-2 | . | CASSRLAGELGDTQYF | TGTGCCAGCAGCCGCCTAGCGGGGGAGCTCGGGGATACGCAGTATTTT
TRBD1 | TRBJ1-1 | TRBV6-5 | many | CASSPNRGLTEAFF | TGTGCCAGCAGTCCCAACAGGGGGCTCACTGAAGCTTTCTTT
TRBD1 | TRBJ1-1 | TRBV4-3 | many | CASSQDEVRTGDEAFF | TGCGCCAGCAGCCAAGATGAAGTTCGGACAGGCGATGAAGCTTTCTTT
. | TRBJ1-1 | TRBV12-3/TRBV12-4 | many | CASSPPSQRYTEAFF | TGTGCCAGCAGTCCCCCAAGCCAGAGATACACTGAAGCTTTCTTT
. | TRBJ2-3 | TRBV14 | . | CASSHPGATDTQYF | TGTGCCAGCAGCCACCCTGGAGCCACAGATACGCAGTATTTT
. | TRBJ1-2 | TRBV5-1 | many | CASSLQGYGYTF | TGCGCCAGCAGCTTGCAAGGGTATGGCTACACCTTC
. | TRBJ1-6 | TRBV7-9 | . | CASTFDRSYSPLHF | TGTGCCAGCACCTTTGACAGGTCTTATTCACCCCTCCACTTT
TRBD2 | TRBJ2-5 | TRBV7-2 | . | CASSLGRGGSQETQYF | TGTGCCAGCAGCTTAGGTCGGGGGGGAAGTCAAGAGACCCAGTACTTC
. | TRBJ2-1 | TRBV27 | . | CASSSGAVHEQFF | TGTGCCAGCAGTTCCGGGGCGGTCCATGAGCAGTTCTTC
. | TRBJ1-6 | TRBV29-1 | . | CSVAQGNDSPLHF | TGCAGCGTTGCTCAGGGAAACGATTCACCCCTCCACTTT
. | TRBJ2-1 | TRBV12-3/TRBV12-4 | many | CASSFFLGDSSYNEQFF | TGTGCCAGCAGTTTCTTTCTCGGCGATAGCTCCTACAATGAGCAGTTCTTC